Sequencing of this T cell receptor (beta chain) was carried out in a study of cytomegalovirus exposure and HLA in healthy donors. Study-wide results and caveats: Specific recognition of CMV antigens was confirmed in vitro for a few chains (all CMV-associated).

About this clone: The antigen is unknown.

The V end was cut by 6 bases, the J end by 0 bases, with 3 bases between. CDR3 length equals 13 residues. CDR1 is MDHEN, CDR2 SYDVKM, per germline. Method: immunoSEQ multiplex PCR; TCRdb's copy keeps in-frame clones and lacks some. The table shows around 190,000 clones, with around 86% occurring only once. This TCR was recovered from a man younger than 45 in good health and CMV-seropositive. Sample: PBMCs. The chain recombines TRBV28 with TRBJ1-6; D gene uncertain. The CDR3 protein is CASSISYNSPLHF. DNA of the CDR3: TGTGCCAGCAGCATCTCCTATAATTCACCCCTCCACTTT.